This is a list of T cell receptor beta chains from one sample in a study of T cell changes during pregnancy in multiple sclerosis. The protocol was immunoSEQ multiplex PCR, while the TCRdb copy is restricted to in-frame clones and leaves out a portion. The table has 60,000 or so clones, 90% to 95% seen once; the top ten hold roughly 0.85%. This specimen was peripheral blood, taken before pregnancy. The receptors come from a female donor with multiple sclerosis, enrolled in a pregnancy study. Each CDR3 is given with its conserved first and last residue. Fields, in order: D gene, J gene, V gene, clone size, CDR3 protein, CDR3 DNA. The D gene is left open where the match is weak. The size of a clone is reported for some rows only, either as once, few or many, or as a class for expanded clones.

NA TRBJ2-7 TRBV7-2 NA CASSLAGTSSYEQYF TGTGCCAGCAGCTTAGCCGGGACAAGCTCCTACGAGCAGTACTTC
TRBD1 TRBJ1-1 TRBV29-1 once CSGDRGLNTEAFF TGCAGCGGGGACAGGGGGCTGAACACTGAAGCTTTCTTT
NA TRBJ2-1 TRBV4-3 NA CASSQSSGYEQFF TGCGCCAGCAGCCAAAGTAGCGGCTATGAGCAGTTCTTC
NA TRBJ1-3 TRBV4-1 NA CASSQESGDSGNTIYF TGCGCCAGCAGCCAAGAATCCGGGGACTCTGGAAACACCATATATTTT
NA TRBJ2-2 TRBV6-4 NA CASSPSGGANTGELFF TGTGCCAGCAGCCCGTCCGGGGGAGCGAACACCGGGGAGCTGTTTTTT
NA TRBJ2-7 TRBV11-2 NA CASSLVASKDEQYF TGTGCCAGCAGCTTAGTAGCCAGCAAGGACGAGCAGTACTTC
NA TRBJ1-1 TRBV29-1 NA CSVVVGTKAFF TGCAGCGTTGTGGTTGGGACAAAAGCTTTCTTT
NA TRBJ1-6 TRBV6-1 NA CASSEDPVSPPLHF TGTGCCAGCAGTGAAGATCCGGTCTCGCCACCCCTCCACTTT
NA TRBJ2-1 TRBV4-3 NA CASSQAGSSYNEQFF TGCGCCAGCAGCCAAGCAGGCAGCTCCTACAATGAGCAGTTCTTC
TRBD2 TRBJ2-3 TRBV15 NA CATSRDAAGGTADTQYF TGTGCCACCAGCAGAGATGCTGCGGGGGGGACCGCAGATACGCAGTATTTT
TRBD1 TRBJ1-5 TRBV19 NA CASRQGQGQPQHF TGTGCCAGTAGACAGGGGCAGGGACAGCCCCAGCATTTT
TRBD1 TRBJ2-3 TRBV28 NA CASSFQGESTDTQYF TGTGCCAGCAGTTTCCAGGGGGAAAGCACAGATACGCAGTATTTT
TRBD2 TRBJ2-3 TRBV7-2 NA CASSPPGTSGGASKDTQYF TGTGCCAGCAGCCCTCCTGGGACTAGCGGGGGGGCCTCTAAAGATACGCAGTATTTT
NA TRBJ1-1 TRBV5-4 NA CASSLAWAMNTEAFF TGTGCCAGCAGCTTGGCCTGGGCCATGAACACTGAAGCTTTCTTT
TRBD2 TRBJ2-5 TRBV2 NA CASSRGLAGAQETQYF TGTGCCAGCAGTCGGGGACTAGCGGGGGCCCAAGAGACCCAGTACTTC
TRBD2 TRBJ2-5 TRBV18 NA CASSPTGLADVFVETQYF TGTGCCAGCTCACCCACGGGACTAGCTGATGTCTTCGTAGAGACCCAGTACTTC